This TCR beta chain was documented in a study of early T cells in non-severe SARS-CoV-2 infection. Study findings and constraints: VDJdb matches were skewed toward anti-spike CD8 T cell responses.

In its sample, this clonotype was seen a few times. Antigen unknown. V lost 9 bases, J lost 4 bases, and 18 bases lay in between. Per germline, CDR1 MNHEY and CDR2 SMNVEV (reference sequence). The CDR3 spans 14 residues. TCRdb processed the 5' RACE reads anew with MiXCR; each CDR3 protein has one entry. Among about 33,000 distinct CDR3 sequences, more than 6% were seen once, and the ten largest hold more than 3.5%. This sequence joins TRBV27 and TRBJ1-1, with D perhaps TRBD1 (5 bases). This TCR was recovered from an adult who was a healthcare worker with PCR-confirmed SARS-CoV-2 infection or an uninfected control (not recorded which). Sequenced: whole blood. CDR3 residues: CASHPSGTLTEAFF. The CDR3 nucleotides are TGTGCCAGTCACCCCTCGGGGACCCTCACTGAAGCTTTCTTT.